This T cell receptor beta chain emerged from a study of cytotoxic CD8 clonotypes in ibrutinib-treated CLL. Points from the study as a whole: An increase in clonality occurred at ibrutinib response, followed by a return toward baseline at progression. Collection times varied between progressing and sustained-remission patients.

Target depth was 1 in 200,000 to 1 in 1 million T cells, about 10x per clonotype. Libraries were prepared by immunoSEQ multiplex PCR; TCRdb keeps only in-frame clonotypes and omits some of them. The sample comprises some 28,000 clones, roughly 57% of which are singletons, and over 4.5% rests with the top ten. Worth noting for this clone: Its antigen is not known.

PBMCs were cryopreserved, and approximately 1.8 micrograms of genomic DNA from them went into TCR beta libraries. This CDR3 spans 15 amino acids. Germline lookup yields CDR1 LNHDA and CDR2 SQIVND (reference sequence). V lost 5 bases and J 0 bases, leaving 11 bases between the germline ends. This receptor was identified in a human donor with chronic lymphocytic leukemia. The material sequenced was PBMCs, taken before ibrutinib treatment. V usage is TRBV19 and J usage is TRBJ1-5; possible D gene TRBD1, 5 bases. This CDR3 is CASSQGVFSNQPQHF. The CDR3 DNA reads as TGTGCCAGTAGTCAGGGAGTCTTTAGCAATCAGCCCCAGCATTTT.